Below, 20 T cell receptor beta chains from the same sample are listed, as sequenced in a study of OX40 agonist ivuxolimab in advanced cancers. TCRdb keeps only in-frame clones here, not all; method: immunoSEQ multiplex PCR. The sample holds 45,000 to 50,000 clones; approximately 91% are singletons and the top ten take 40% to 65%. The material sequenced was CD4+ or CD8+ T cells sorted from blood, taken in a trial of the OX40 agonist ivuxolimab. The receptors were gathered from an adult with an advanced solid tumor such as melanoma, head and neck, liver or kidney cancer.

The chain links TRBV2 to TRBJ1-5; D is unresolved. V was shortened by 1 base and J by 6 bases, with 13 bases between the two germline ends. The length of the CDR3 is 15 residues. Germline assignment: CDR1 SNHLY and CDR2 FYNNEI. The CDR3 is CASSEGSGFSQPQHF. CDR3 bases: TGTGCCAGCAGTGAAGGGTCAGGCTTTAGTCAGCCCCAGCATTTT. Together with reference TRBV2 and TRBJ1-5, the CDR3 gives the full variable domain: EPEVTQTPSHQVTQMGQEVILRCVPISNHLYFYWYRQILGQKVEFLVSFYNNEISEKSEIFDDQFSVERPDGSNFTLKIRSTKLEDSAMYFCASSEGSGFSQPQHFGDGTRLSIL.

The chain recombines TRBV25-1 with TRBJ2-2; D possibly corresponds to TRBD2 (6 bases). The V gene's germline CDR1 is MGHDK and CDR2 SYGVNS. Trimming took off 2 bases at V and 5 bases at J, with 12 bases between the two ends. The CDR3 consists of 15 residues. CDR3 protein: CASSEQLASTGELFF. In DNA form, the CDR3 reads TGTGCCAGCAGTGAACAACTAGCATCGACCGGGGAGCTGTTTTTT.

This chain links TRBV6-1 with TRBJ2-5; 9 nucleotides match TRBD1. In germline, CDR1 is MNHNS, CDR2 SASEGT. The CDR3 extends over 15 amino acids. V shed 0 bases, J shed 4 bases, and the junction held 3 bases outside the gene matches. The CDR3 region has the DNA TGTGCCAGCAGTGAAGCCACAGGGGGCGTAGAGACCCAGTACTTC. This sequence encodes CASSEATGGVETQYF.

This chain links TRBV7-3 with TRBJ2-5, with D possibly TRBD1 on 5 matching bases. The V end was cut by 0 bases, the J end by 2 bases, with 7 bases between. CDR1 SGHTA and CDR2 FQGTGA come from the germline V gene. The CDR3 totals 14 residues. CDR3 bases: TGTGCCAGCAGCTTAACGGCAGGGCAAGAGACCCAGTACTTC. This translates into CASSLTAGQETQYF.

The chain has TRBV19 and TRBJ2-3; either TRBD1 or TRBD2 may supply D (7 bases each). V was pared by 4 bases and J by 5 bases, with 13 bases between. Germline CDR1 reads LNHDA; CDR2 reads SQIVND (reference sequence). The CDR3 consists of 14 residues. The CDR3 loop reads CASSTQGGRDTQYF. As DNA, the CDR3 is TGTGCCAGTAGTACCCAGGGGGGGCGAGATACGCAGTATTTT.

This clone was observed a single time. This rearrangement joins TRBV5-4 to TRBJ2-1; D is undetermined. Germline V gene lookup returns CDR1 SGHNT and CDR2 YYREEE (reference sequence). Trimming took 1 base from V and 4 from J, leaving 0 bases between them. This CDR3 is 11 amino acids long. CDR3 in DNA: TGTGCCAGCAGCTTGTACAATGAGCAGTTCTTC. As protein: CASSLYNEQFF.

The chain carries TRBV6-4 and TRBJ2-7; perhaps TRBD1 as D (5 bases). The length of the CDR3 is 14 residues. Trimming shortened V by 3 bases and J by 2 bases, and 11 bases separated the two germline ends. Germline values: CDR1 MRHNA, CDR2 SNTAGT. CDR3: CASSDRQSTYEQYF. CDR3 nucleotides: TGTGCCAGCAGTGATAGACAGTCAACCTACGAGCAGTACTTC.

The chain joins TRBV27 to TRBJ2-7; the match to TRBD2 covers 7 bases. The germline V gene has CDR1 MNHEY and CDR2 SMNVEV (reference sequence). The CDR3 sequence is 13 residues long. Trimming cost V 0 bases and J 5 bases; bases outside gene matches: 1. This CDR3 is CASSLSRGNEQYF. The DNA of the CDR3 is TGTGCCAGCAGTTTATCGCGGGGGAACGAGCAGTACTTC.

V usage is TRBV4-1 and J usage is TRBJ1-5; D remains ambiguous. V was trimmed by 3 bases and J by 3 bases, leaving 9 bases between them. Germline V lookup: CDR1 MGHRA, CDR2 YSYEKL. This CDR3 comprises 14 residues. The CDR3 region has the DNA TGCGCCAGCAGCCAGGCCAGGTTCAATCAGCCCCAGCATTTT. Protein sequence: CASSQARFNQPQHF.

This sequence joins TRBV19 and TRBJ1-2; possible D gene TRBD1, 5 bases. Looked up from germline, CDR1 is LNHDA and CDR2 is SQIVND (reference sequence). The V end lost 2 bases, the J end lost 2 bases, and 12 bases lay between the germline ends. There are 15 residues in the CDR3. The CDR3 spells CASSIPGTANYGYTF. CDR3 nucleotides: TGTGCCAGTAGTATACCTGGGACGGCGAACTATGGCTACACCTTC.

The CDR3 spells CASSQVTPGLGRAGTTRNTQYF. The CDR3 region has the DNA TGTGCCAGCAGCCAAGTGACTCCGGGACTAGGTAGAGCCGGCACAACGAGAAATACGCAGTATTTT. This chain links TRBV4-2 with TRBJ2-3; 8 bases map to TRBD2. Trimming took 1 base from V and 7 from J; bases not matched to a gene: 28. The length of the CDR3 is 22 residues. Germline assignment: CDR1 LGHNA and CDR2 YNFKEQ.

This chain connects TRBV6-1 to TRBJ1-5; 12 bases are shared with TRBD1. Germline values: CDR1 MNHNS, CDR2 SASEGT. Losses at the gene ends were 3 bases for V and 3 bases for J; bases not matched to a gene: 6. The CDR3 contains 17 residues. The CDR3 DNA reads TGTGCCAGCAGTGACCCGGGACAGGGGGCCTTCAATCAGCCCCAGCATTTT. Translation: CASSDPGQGAFNQPQHF.

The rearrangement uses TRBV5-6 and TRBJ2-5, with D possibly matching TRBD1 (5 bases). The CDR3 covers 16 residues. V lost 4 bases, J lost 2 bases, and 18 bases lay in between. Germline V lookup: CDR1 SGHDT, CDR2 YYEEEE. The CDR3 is CASSLDLGHRQETQYF. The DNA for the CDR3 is TGTGCCAGCAGCCTTGACCTAGGCCACAGGCAAGAGACCCAGTACTTC. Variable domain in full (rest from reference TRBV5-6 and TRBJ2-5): DAGVTQSPTHLIKTRGQQVTLRCSPKSGHDTVSWYQQALGQGPQFIFQYYEEEERQRGNFPDRFSGHQFPNYSSELNVNALLLGDSALYLCASSLDLGHRQETQYFGPGTRLLVL.

CDR3 nucleotide sequence: TGTGCCAGTAGCGACAGGAACGGCAATCAGCCCCAGCATTTT. Translated: CASSDRNGNQPQHF. The chain carries TRBV19 and TRBJ1-5; D is possibly TRBD1 (6 bases). The length of the CDR3 is 14 residues. Per germline, CDR1 LNHDA and CDR2 SQIVND (reference sequence). Trimming cost V 6 bases and J 2 bases, with 11 bases left between them.

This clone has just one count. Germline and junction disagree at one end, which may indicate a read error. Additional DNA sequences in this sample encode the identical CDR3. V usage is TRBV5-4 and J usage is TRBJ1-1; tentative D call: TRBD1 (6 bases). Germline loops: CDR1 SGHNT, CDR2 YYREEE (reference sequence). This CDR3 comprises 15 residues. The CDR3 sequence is CASSLSGGRGGEAFF. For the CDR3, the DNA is TGCGCCAGCAGCTTGAGCGGGGGCCGGGGCGGTGAAGCTTTCTTT.

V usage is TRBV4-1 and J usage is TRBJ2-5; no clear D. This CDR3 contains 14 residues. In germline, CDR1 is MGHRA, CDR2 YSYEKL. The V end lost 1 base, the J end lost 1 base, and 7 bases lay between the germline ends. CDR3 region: CASSQVHGQETQYF. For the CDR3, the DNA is TGCGCCAGCAGCCAAGTGCACGGCCAAGAGACCCAGTACTTC.

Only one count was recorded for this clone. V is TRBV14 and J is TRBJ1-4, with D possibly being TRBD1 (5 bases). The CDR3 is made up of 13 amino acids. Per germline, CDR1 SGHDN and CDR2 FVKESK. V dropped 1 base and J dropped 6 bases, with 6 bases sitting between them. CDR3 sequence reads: CASSQAGDEKLFF. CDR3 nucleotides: TGTGCCAGCAGCCAAGCGGGGGATGAAAAACTGTTTTTT. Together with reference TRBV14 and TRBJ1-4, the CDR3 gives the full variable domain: EAGVTQFPSHSVIEKGQTVTLRCDPISGHDNLYWYRRVMGKEIKFLLHFVKESKQDESGMPNNRFLAERTGGTYSTLKVQPAELEDSGVYFCASSQAGDEKLFFGSGTQLSVL.

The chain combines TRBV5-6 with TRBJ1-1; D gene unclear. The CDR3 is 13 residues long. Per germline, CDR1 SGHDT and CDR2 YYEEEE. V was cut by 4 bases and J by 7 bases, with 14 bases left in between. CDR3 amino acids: CASSPTRRGEAFF. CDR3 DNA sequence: TGTGCCAGCAGCCCTACACGTAGAGGTGAAGCTTTCTTT.

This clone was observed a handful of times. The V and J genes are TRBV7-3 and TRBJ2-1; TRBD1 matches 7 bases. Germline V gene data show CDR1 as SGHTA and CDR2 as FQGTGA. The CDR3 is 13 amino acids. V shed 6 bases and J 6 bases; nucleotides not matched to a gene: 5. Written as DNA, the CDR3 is TGTGCCAGCAGTTACGACAGGGCCAATGAGCAGTTCTTC. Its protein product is CASSYDRANEQFF.

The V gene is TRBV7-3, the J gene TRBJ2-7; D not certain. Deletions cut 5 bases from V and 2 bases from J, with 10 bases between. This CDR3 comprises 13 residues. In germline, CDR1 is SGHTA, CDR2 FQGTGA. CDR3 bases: TGTGCCAGCAGCGTCGACTGGACCTACGAGCAGTACTTC. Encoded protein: CASSVDWTYEQYF. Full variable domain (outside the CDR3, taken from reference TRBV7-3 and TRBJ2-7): GAGVSQTPSNKVTEKGKYVELRCDPISGHTALYWYRQSLGQGPEFLIYFQGTGAADDSGLPNDRFFAVRPEGSVSTLKIQRTERGDSAVYLCASSVDWTYEQYFGPGTRLTVT.